Below, 27 T cell receptor beta chains from the same sample are listed, as sequenced in a study of control samples from healthy donors and cancer patients. Repertoires were generated with immunoSEQ multiplex PCR, while TCRdb's copy carries only in-frame clones and drops some. The profile shows 150,000 to 200,000 clones, about 90% of them singletons. Sequenced sample: blood. The receptors here all came from a woman in her thirties in good health.

The V call is TRBV5-1, the J call TRBJ2-3; D possibly corresponds to TRBD2 (6 bases). CDR3 length equals 18 residues. V was pared by 7 bases and J by 0 bases, with 24 bases between. Germline CDR1 reads SGHRS; CDR2 reads YFSETQ. The CDR3 reads CASVSGVADSVSTDTQYF. The CDR3 DNA reads TGCGCCAGCGTATCGGGGGTAGCGGACTCTGTTAGCACAGATACGCAGTATTTT.

V gene TRBV28 combines with J gene TRBJ1-1, with D unclear. Looked up from germline, CDR1 is MDHEN and CDR2 is SYDVKM. The ends were cut back, 2 bases at V and 5 bases at J, with 9 bases in the middle. CDR3 length equals 13 residues. This CDR3 reads CASSLRRLTEAFF. The CDR3 coding sequence is TGTGCCAGCAGTTTACGTAGGTTAACTGAAGCTTTCTTT.

The chain combines TRBV6-5 with TRBJ2-5, with 7 bases fitting TRBD2. The CDR3 totals 15 residues. Germline CDR1 reads MNHEY; CDR2 reads SVGAGI. V shed 6 bases, J shed 3 bases, and the junction held 10 bases outside the gene matches. The CDR3 DNA reads as TGTGCCAGCAGGGAGCAACCCGGACTAGAAGAGACCCAGTACTTC. This sequence encodes CASREQPGLEETQYF.

The genes are TRBV4-1 and TRBJ1-2; no clear D gene. The CDR3 is 12 amino acids. V was cut by 1 base and J by 4 bases, with 4 bases left in between. Germline CDR1 reads MGHRA; CDR2 reads YSYEKL. The DNA of the CDR3 is TGCGCCAGCAGCCAAGCGGCCTATGGCTACACCTTC. This sequence encodes CASSQAAYGYTF.

The chain combines TRBV28 with TRBJ1-5, with D perhaps matching TRBD1 (5 bases). The CDR3 contains 18 residues. In germline, CDR1 is MDHEN, CDR2 SYDVKM. Trimming shortened V by 4 bases and J by 2 bases, and 21 bases separated the two germline ends. CDR3 DNA sequence: TGTGCCAGCAGTTATGATGCCCGGGGGGGGAAAGGCAATCAGCCCCAGCATTTT. This sequence encodes CASSYDARGGKGNQPQHF. The entire variable domain, with the rest obtained from reference TRBV28 and TRBJ1-5, is as follows: DVKVTQSSRYLVKRTGEKVFLECVQDMDHENMFWYRQDPGLGLRLIYFSYDVKMKEKGDIPEGYSVSREKKERFSLILESASTNQTSMYLCASSYDARGGKGNQPQHFGDGTRLSIL.

About this clone: A junction boundary mismatches the germline segment, possibly from a read error. The chain combines TRBV19 with TRBJ1-1; D is possibly TRBD1 (5 bases). This CDR3 is 10 amino acids long. Germline V gene lookup returns CDR1 LNHDA and CDR2 SQIVND (reference sequence). CDR3 coding DNA: TGTGCCAGTAGCTCCGGGACCGTGGGCTTT. Encoded protein: CASSSGTVGF.

V usage is TRBV5-1 and J usage is TRBJ2-1; D unclear. The CDR3 extends over 13 amino acids. The germline V and J ends were trimmed by 0 bases and 6 bases, with 7 bases remaining between them. The germline V gene encodes CDR1 SGHRS and CDR2 YFSETQ. Here the CDR3 reads CASSLEPVNEQFF. CDR3 bases: TGCGCCAGCAGCTTGGAACCCGTCAATGAGCAGTTCTTC.

The rearrangement uses TRBV5-4 and TRBJ2-3; 11 bases are a match to TRBD1. Trimming removed 0 bases from V and 5 bases from J; junction bases left unmatched: 5. CDR3 length: 16 amino acids. CDR1 is SGHNT and CDR2 is YYREEE in the germline V gene (reference sequence). The CDR3 DNA reads as TGTGCCAGCAGCTTGGAGGACAGGGGGCCGGTAGATACGCAGTATTTT. Amino acid sequence: CASSLEDRGPVDTQYF. Complete variable domain (other parts from reference TRBV5-4 and TRBJ2-3): ETGVTQSPTHLIKTRGQQVTLRCSSQSGHNTVSWYQQALGQGPQFIFQYYREEENGRGNFPPRFSGLQFPNYSSELNVNALELDDSALYLCASSLEDRGPVDTQYFGPGTRLTVL.

The chain combines TRBV5-1 with TRBJ2-7; 13 nucleotides align to TRBD2. Per the germline V gene, CDR1 is SGHRS and CDR2 is YFSETQ. The CDR3 totals 15 residues. V lost 4 bases, J lost 5 bases, and 6 bases stayed unmatched. CDR3 region: CASSLLGLAGDEQYF. Here the CDR3 DNA reads TGCGCCAGCAGCCTCTTAGGACTAGCGGGAGACGAGCAGTACTTC.

This clone has only one observation. This chain uses TRBV29-1 with TRBJ2-3; D gene uncertain. CDR1 is SQVTM and CDR2 is ANQGSEA in the germline V gene. Trimming stripped 3 bases from V and 2 bases from J, with 9 bases between. The CDR3 contains 13 residues. The CDR3 spells CSVEVQSTDTQYF. CDR3 DNA sequence: TGCAGCGTTGAGGTCCAGTCCACAGATACGCAGTATTTT.

This chain links TRBV6-5 with TRBJ2-7; the D gene could be TRBD1 or TRBD2 (5 bases each). CDR1 and CDR2 (germline): MNHEY, SVGAGI. V lost 7 bases, J lost 2 bases, and 15 bases lay in between. The CDR3 loop spans 14 amino acids. CDR3 nucleotide sequence: TGTGCCAGCACTGGCCGGGACCCAGCCTACGAGCAGTACTTC. Protein product: CASTGRDPAYEQYF.

This chain joins TRBV7-6 and TRBJ2-4; 9 bases match TRBD1. This CDR3 has 16 residues. V was pared by 4 bases and J by 2 bases, with 6 bases of the junction left unmatched. CDR1 SGHVS and CDR2 FNYEAQ come from the germline V gene. The CDR3 sequence is CASSSRQGGTKNIQYF. CDR3 nucleotide sequence: TGTGCCAGCAGCTCGCGACAGGGGGGAACCAAAAACATTCAGTACTTC.

This chain links TRBV27 with TRBJ2-7, with 13 nucleotides matching TRBD2. Germline CDR1 and CDR2: MNHEY and SMNVEV (reference sequence). After removal of 6 bases from V and 6 bases from J, the junction contained 5 bases not matched to a gene. CDR3 length: 14 amino acids. CDR3 in amino acids: CASRGTSGKREQYF. CDR3 DNA: TGTGCCAGCAGAGGGACTAGCGGGAAACGCGAGCAGTACTTC.

The rearrangement links TRBV3-1 (or the pseudogene TRBV3-2) to TRBJ2-7; 9 nucleotides align to TRBD2. V dropped 0 bases and J dropped 0; count of bases not matched to a gene: 12. This CDR3 is built from 19 residues. CDR1 is LGHDT and CDR2 is YNNKEL in the germline V gene (reference sequence). The CDR3 coding sequence is TGTGCCAGCAGCCAAGAGGGCCTTGGGGTAGCGGGAGTCTCCTACGAGCAGTACTTC. Its translation is CASSQEGLGVAGVSYEQYF.

The chain uses TRBV5-1 and TRBJ1-4; TRBD1 matches at 8 bases. V shed 4 bases and J 6 bases; nucleotides not matched to a gene: 8. The CDR3 covers 15 residues. Germline assignment: CDR1 SGHRS and CDR2 YFSETQ. The CDR3 reads CASSLGDRTDEKLFF. CDR3 in DNA: TGCGCCAGCAGCCTGGGGGACAGGACGGATGAAAAACTGTTTTTT.

V gene TRBV6-5 combines with J gene TRBJ2-3, with TRBD2 matching 7 bases. Germline CDR1 reads MNHEY; CDR2 reads SVGAGI. The V segment lost 5 bases and the J segment 1 base; nucleotides outside the gene matches: 6. The CDR3 consists of 15 residues. The CDR3 sequence: CASSPRLAGTDTQYF. In DNA form, the CDR3 reads TGTGCCAGCAGTCCCCGACTAGCCGGCACAGATACGCAGTATTTT.

Points on this clone: Sequence at one end of the junction differs from germline and may be a read error. This rearrangement joins TRBV27 to TRBJ1-4, with D possibly matching TRBD1 (5 bases). CDR3 size: 11 residues. Germline V gene lookup returns CDR1 MNHEY and CDR2 SMNVEV (reference sequence). The CDR3 DNA follows: TGTGCCAGCAGTCCAGACTTAGGGGACCTTTTT. Protein sequence: CASSPDLGDLF.

The chain has TRBV24-1 and TRBJ1-1; the match to TRBD1 covers 7 bases. Germline V CDR1 and CDR2: KGHDR, SFDVKD. This CDR3 region has 16 residues. Germline trimming cut 4 bases from V and 5 bases from J; bases unmatched to any gene: 12. The DNA for the CDR3 is TGTGCCACCAGTGACCCCCTGGACAGGACAAAGACTGAAGCTTTCTTT. Translating it yields CATSDPLDRTKTEAFF.

The rearrangement joins TRBV13 to TRBJ2-7; no definite D call. V was trimmed by 0 bases and J by 3 bases, leaving 9 bases between them. The CDR3 contains 14 residues. Germline-derived CDR1 and CDR2 are PRHDT and FYEKMQ (reference sequence). CDR3 residues: CASSLGRQHYEQYF. CDR3 bases: TGTGCCAGCAGCTTAGGACGGCAGCACTACGAGCAGTACTTC.

The genes are TRBV6-2 or TRBV6-3 and TRBJ2-3; a possible D gene is TRBD2 (5 bases). The CDR3 is 14 amino acids. V was clipped by 2 bases and J by 4 bases, with 10 bases between them. Germline V gene data show CDR1 as MNHEY and CDR2 as SVGEGT. CDR3 in DNA: TGTGCCAGCAGTTACGGAGGAGGACCAGATACGCAGTATTTT. It is translated as CASSYGGGPDTQYF.

The chain is built from TRBV30 and TRBJ1-2; TRBD1 matches at 9 bases. Germline-derived CDR1 and CDR2 are GTSNPN and SVGIG (reference sequence). Losses at the gene ends were 2 bases for V and 4 bases for J; bases not matched to a gene: 14. CDR3 length: 17 amino acids. CDR3 DNA sequence: TGTGCCTGGAGTCCCTGGACAGGGGCCACAGCGAGCTATGGCTACACCTTC. Translating it yields CAWSPWTGATASYGYTF.

This clone occurred once. This rearrangement joins TRBV2 to TRBJ1-4; D is possibly TRBD1 (5 bases). The CDR3 length is 9 residues. Trimming cost V 8 bases and J 10 bases, with 5 bases left between them. Germline V lookup: CDR1 SNHLY, CDR2 FYNNEI. The CDR3 sequence is CASGAKLFF. CDR3 coding DNA: TGTGCCAGCGGGGCAAAACTGTTTTTT.

The J gene is TRBJ2-2, the V gene TRBV5-5, with D perhaps matching TRBD2 (6 bases). Germline CDR1 is SGHKS and CDR2 is YYEKEE (reference sequence). This CDR3 region has 14 residues. V shed 3 bases and J shed 3 bases, with 9 bases lying between them. The CDR3 sequence: CASSWGEHTGELFF. The CDR3 DNA reads TGTGCCAGCAGCTGGGGGGAGCACACCGGGGAGCTGTTTTTT.

The genes are TRBV9 and TRBJ2-1, with TRBD2 matching 8 bases. The ends lost 0 bases at V and 8 bases at J; junction bases unmatched: 10. Germline CDR1 is SGDLS and CDR2 is YYNGEE. The CDR3 runs to 16 residues. CDR3 sequence (DNA): TGTGCCAGCAGCGTAGTAGGAACTAGCGGTTTGGATGAGCAGTTCTTC. The encoded protein is CASSVVGTSGLDEQFF.

In its sample, this clone was seen once. The J gene is TRBJ2-3, the V gene TRBV10-2, with 7 bases aligning to TRBD2. There are 14 residues in the CDR3. The germline V gene has CDR1 WSHSY and CDR2 SAAADI. Trimming removed 6 bases from V and 4 bases from J; junction bases left unmatched: 7. CDR3 region: CASRGAGEADTQYF. The CDR3 bases are TGCGCCAGCAGAGGCGCGGGAGAGGCAGATACGCAGTATTTT.

V and J are TRBV19 and TRBJ2-2; D is unclear. Trimming left V 5 bases short and J 3 bases short, with 7 bases between. Per germline, CDR1 LNHDA and CDR2 SQIVND (reference sequence). This CDR3 spans 13 amino acids. CDR3 sequence (DNA): TGTGCCAGTAGTCCTACAGACACCGGGGAGCTGTTTTTT. It encodes CASSPTDTGELFF.

The CDR3 sequence: CASKAGANTEAFF. In DNA form, the CDR3 reads TGTGCCAGTAAGGCCGGAGCTAACACTGAAGCTTTCTTT. The genes are TRBV19 and TRBJ1-1, with D unresolved. Germline CDR1 and CDR2: LNHDA and SQIVND (reference sequence). CDR3 length equals 13 residues. Deletions cut 7 bases from V and 2 bases from J, with 11 bases between.